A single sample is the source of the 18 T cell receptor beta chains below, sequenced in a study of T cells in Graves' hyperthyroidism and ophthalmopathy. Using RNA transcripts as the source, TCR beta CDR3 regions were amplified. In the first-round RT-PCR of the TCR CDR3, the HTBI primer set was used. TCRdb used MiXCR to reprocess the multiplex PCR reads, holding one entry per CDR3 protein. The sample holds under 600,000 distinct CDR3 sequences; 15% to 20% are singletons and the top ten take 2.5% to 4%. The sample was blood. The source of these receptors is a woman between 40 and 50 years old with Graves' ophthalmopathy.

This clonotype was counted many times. CDR3 loop: CASTPPPAQETQYF. DNA for the CDR3: TGTGCCAGCACCCCGCCCCCAGCCCAAGAGACCCAGTACTTC. V usage is TRBV7-9 and J usage is TRBJ2-5; D is unclear. V lost 7 bases, J lost 1 base, and 13 bases lay in between. Germline assignment: CDR1 SEHNR and CDR2 FQNEAQ (reference sequence). CDR3 length: 14 residues.

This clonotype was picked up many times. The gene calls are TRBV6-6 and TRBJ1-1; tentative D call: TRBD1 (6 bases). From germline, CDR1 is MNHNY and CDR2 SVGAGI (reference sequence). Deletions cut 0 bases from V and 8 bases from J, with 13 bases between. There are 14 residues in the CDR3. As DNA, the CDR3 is TGTGCCAGCAGTTACTCGGGGGCAAGGGAGGAAGCTTTCTTT. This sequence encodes CASSYSGAREEAFF.

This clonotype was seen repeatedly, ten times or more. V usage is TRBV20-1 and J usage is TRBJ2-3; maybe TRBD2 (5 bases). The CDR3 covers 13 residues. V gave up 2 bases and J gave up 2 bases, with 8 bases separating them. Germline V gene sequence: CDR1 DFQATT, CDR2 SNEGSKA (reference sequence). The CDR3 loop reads CSARRLFTDTQYF. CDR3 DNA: TGCAGTGCTAGAAGACTATTCACAGATACGCAGTATTTT.

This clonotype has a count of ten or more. CDR3 coding DNA: TGTGCCAGCAGTTACCGACAGGGATGGTACAATGAGCAGTTCTTC. Its protein product is CASSYRQGWYNEQFF. The chain couples TRBV12-3 or TRBV12-4 to TRBJ2-1; TRBD1 agrees at 7 bases. J was trimmed by 4 bases and V by 4 bases; bases with no gene match: 7. The CDR3 consists of 15 residues.

CDR3 nucleotides: TGCAGCGTTACCTCCTACAATGAGCAGTTCTTC. Protein: CSVTSYNEQFF. The chain is built from TRBV29-1 and TRBJ2-1; D remains ambiguous. V lost 5 bases and J lost 0, with 2 bases in between. CDR1 and CDR2 (germline): SQVTM, ANQGSEA. The CDR3 length is 11 residues.

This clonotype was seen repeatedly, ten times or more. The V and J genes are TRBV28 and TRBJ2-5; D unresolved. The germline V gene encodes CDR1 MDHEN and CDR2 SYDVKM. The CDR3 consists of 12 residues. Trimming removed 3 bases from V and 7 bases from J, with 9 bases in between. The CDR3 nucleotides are TGTGCCAGCAGTTTCCCGATGGGGACCCAGTACTTC. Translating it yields CASSFPMGTQYF.

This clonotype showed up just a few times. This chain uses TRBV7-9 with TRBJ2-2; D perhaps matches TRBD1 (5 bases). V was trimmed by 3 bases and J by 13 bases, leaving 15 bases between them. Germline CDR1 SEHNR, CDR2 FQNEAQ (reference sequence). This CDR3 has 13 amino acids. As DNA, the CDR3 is TGTGCCAGCAGCTTGGACACCTCGGGTGGGCTGTTTTTT. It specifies CASSLDTSGGLFF.

CDR3 in DNA: TGTGCCAGCAGTCTAGGACTAGCACGGGAGCAGTACTTC. Its protein product is CASSLGLAREQYF. V gene TRBV12-3 or TRBV12-4 combines with J gene TRBJ2-7; 8 nucleotides align to TRBD2. This CDR3 is built from 13 residues. The junction had 7 bases not matched to a gene; V was cut back by 5 bases and J by 7 bases.

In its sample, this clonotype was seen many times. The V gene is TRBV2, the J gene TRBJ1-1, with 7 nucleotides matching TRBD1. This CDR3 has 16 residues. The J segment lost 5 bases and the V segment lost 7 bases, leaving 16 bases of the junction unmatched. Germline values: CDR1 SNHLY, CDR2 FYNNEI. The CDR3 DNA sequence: TGTGCCAGCACCAGTATGGCAGGGGGGCGGTGGACTGAAGCTTTCTTT. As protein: CASTSMAGGRWTEAFF.

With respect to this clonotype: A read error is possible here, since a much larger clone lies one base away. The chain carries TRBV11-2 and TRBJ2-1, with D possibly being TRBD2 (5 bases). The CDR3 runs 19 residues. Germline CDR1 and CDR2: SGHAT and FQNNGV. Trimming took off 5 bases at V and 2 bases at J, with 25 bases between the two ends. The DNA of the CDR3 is TGTGCCAGCAGCCCAGCGGCCTGGGTCTCAACGTTGCCCTACAATGAGCAGTTCTTC. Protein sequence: CASSPAAWVSTLPYNEQFF.

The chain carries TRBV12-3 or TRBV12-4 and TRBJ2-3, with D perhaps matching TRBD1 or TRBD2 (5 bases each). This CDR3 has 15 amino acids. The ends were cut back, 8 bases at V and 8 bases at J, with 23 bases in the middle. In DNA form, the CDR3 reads TGTGCCAGCCAGTTGGGGGACGCCTCCATAGTTACGCAGTATTTT. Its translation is CASQLGDASIVTQYF.

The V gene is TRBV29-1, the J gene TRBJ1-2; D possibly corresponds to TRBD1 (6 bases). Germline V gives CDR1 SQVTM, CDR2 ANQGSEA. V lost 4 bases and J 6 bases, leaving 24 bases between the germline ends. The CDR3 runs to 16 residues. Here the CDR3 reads CSVGIPGAGNWNGYTF. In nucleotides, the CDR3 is TGCAGCGTTGGCATTCCAGGGGCCGGTAATTGGAATGGCTACACCTTC.

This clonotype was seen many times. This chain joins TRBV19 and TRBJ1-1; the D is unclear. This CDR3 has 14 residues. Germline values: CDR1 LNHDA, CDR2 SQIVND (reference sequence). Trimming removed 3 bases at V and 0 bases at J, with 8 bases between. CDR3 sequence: CASSIGGMNTEAFF. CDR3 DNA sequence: TGTGCCAGTAGTATTGGAGGGATGAACACTGAAGCTTTCTTT.

CDR3 sequence (DNA): TGCAGTGCTAGGGGGGTCGGGGATACGCAGTATTTT. It encodes CSARGVGDTQYF. The chain has TRBV20-1 and TRBJ2-3; possibly TRBD1 or TRBD2 for D (5 bases each). CDR1 and CDR2 (germline): DFQATT, SNEGSKA (reference sequence). With 3 bases removed from V and 6 bases from J, the gap between germline ends came to 10 bases. The CDR3 covers 12 residues.

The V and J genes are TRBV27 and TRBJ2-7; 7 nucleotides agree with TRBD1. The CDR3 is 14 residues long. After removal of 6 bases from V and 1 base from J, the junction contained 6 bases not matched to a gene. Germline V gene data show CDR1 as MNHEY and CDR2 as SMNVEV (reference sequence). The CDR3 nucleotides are TGTGCCAGCAGCCGACAGGGTATATCCTACGAGCAGTACTTC. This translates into CASSRQGISYEQYF.

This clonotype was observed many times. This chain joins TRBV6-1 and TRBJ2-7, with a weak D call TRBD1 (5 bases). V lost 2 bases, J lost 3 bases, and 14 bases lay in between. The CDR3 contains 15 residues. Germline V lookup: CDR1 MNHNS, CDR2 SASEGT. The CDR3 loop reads CASSEWTNLNYEQYF. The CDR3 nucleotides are TGTGCCAGCAGTGAATGGACAAACCTGAACTACGAGCAGTACTTC.

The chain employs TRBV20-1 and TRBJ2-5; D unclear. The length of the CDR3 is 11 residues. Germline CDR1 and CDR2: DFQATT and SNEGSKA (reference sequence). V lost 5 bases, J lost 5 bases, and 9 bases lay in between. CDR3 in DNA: TGCAGTGCTTTTGAAACTGAGACCCAGTACTTC. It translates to CSAFETETQYF.

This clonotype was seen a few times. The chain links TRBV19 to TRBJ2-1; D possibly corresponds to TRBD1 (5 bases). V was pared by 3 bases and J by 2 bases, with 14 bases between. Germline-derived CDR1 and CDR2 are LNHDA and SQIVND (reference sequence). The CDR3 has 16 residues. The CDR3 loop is CASSIGRVPTYNEQFF. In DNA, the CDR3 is TGTGCCAGTAGTATCGGCAGGGTTCCAACCTACAATGAGCAGTTCTTC.